A selection of T cell receptor beta chains follows, all from one sample in a study of glioma-infiltrating T cells after dendritic cell vaccination. Data came from immunoSEQ multiplex PCR; TCRdb stores just in-frame clones and leaves some out. Of approximately 100,000 clones listed, approximately 80% are singletons. The source was blood, collected before dendritic cell vaccination. These receptors originate from a human donor with glioblastoma. Each CDR3 is given with its conserved first and last residue. Fields, in order: clone size, V gene, D gene, J gene, CDR3 DNA, CDR3 protein. D genes are given only for firm matches. Only some rows state a clone size, as once, few, many or a class for expanded clones.

clone_size: -; v_call: TRBV6-1; d_call: -; j_call: TRBJ1-1; cdr3_nt: TGTGCCAGCAGTGGTTTTACTCAGGGAGGGAACACTGAAGCTTTCTTT; cdr3_aa: CASSGFTQGGNTEAFF
clone_size: -; v_call: TRBV18; d_call: TRBD1; j_call: TRBJ2-6; cdr3_nt: TGTGCCAGCTCGGCCGGGACAGGGAGTACTGGGGCCAACGTCCTGACTTTC; cdr3_aa: CASSAGTGSTGANVLTF
clone_size: -; v_call: TRBV5-1; d_call: TRBD1; j_call: TRBJ1-5; cdr3_nt: TGCGCCAGCAGCTTGGGTACAGGGGGAAATCAGCCCCAGCATTTT; cdr3_aa: CASSLGTGGNQPQHF
clone_size: -; v_call: TRBV5-6; d_call: -; j_call: TRBJ2-3; cdr3_nt: TGTGCCAGCAGCTTGGATCAGGGGACAGATACGCAGTATTTT; cdr3_aa: CASSLDQGTDTQYF
clone_size: few; v_call: TRBV6-1; d_call: TRBD1; j_call: TRBJ1-3; cdr3_nt: TGTGCCAGCAGTGGTCGAACAGGGGTCTCTGGAAACACCATATATTTT; cdr3_aa: CASSGRTGVSGNTIYF
clone_size: -; v_call: TRBV18; d_call: TRBD1; j_call: TRBJ1-3; cdr3_nt: TGTGCCAGCTCTCCAGGGACAGCAAGCTCTGGAAACACCATATATTTT; cdr3_aa: CASSPGTASSGNTIYF
clone_size: -; v_call: TRBV6-5; d_call: -; j_call: TRBJ1-2; cdr3_nt: TGTGCCAGCACCCCCGGGAGACAGCGCTATGGCTACACCTTC; cdr3_aa: CASTPGRQRYGYTF
clone_size: few; v_call: TRBV5-4; d_call: TRBD1; j_call: TRBJ1-1; cdr3_nt: TGCGCCAGCAGCCCAAGGACAGGGATGGACACTGAAGCTTTCTTT; cdr3_aa: CASSPRTGMDTEAFF
clone_size: -; v_call: TRBV11-3; d_call: -; j_call: TRBJ2-5; cdr3_nt: TGTGCCAGCAGCCCGGACTATCCCCAAGAGACCCAGTACTTC; cdr3_aa: CASSPDYPQETQYF
clone_size: -; v_call: TRBV4-2; d_call: -; j_call: TRBJ2-7; cdr3_nt: TGTGCCAGCAGCCAAGATGACAGGAGCTCCTACGAGCAGTACTTC; cdr3_aa: CASSQDDRSSYEQYF
clone_size: -; v_call: TRBV6-5; d_call: -; j_call: TRBJ1-1; cdr3_nt: TGTGCCAGCAGTTACAGCAGGCTGGCGAACACTGAAGCTTTCTTT; cdr3_aa: CASSYSRLANTEAFF
clone_size: few; v_call: TRBV19; d_call: -; j_call: TRBJ1-5; cdr3_nt: TGTGCCAGTAGTATAGATCCCCGGGGCAATCAGCCCCAGCATTTT; cdr3_aa: CASSIDPRGNQPQHF
clone_size: -; v_call: TRBV11-3; d_call: -; j_call: TRBJ2-7; cdr3_nt: TGTGCCAGCAGCTCGGTCCGGACAGCCCCGTCCGAGCAGTACTTC; cdr3_aa: CASSSVRTAPSEQYF
clone_size: few; v_call: TRBV19; d_call: TRBD2; j_call: TRBJ2-3; cdr3_nt: TGTGCCAGTGAGAGCGGGGGGGCCACAGATACGCAGTATTTT; cdr3_aa: CASESGGATDTQYF
clone_size: -; v_call: TRBV2; d_call: -; j_call: TRBJ1-1; cdr3_nt: TGTGCCAGCAGTGAGAGGACACTCATGAACACTGAAGCTTTCTTT; cdr3_aa: CASSERTLMNTEAFF
clone_size: few; v_call: TRBV29-1; d_call: TRBD1; j_call: TRBJ2-5; cdr3_nt: TGCAGCGTTGAAGATTCTGAGACAGGGTACGAGACCCAGTACTTC; cdr3_aa: CSVEDSETGYETQYF
clone_size: -; v_call: TRBV4-1; d_call: TRBD1; j_call: TRBJ1-5; cdr3_nt: TGCGCCAGCAGCAGGACAGGGCCAAATCAGCCCCAGCATTTT; cdr3_aa: CASSRTGPNQPQHF
clone_size: few; v_call: TRBV6-1; d_call: TRBD2; j_call: TRBJ2-1; cdr3_nt: TGTGCCAGCAGTGAAGCCCCTTCCCTTGGACTAGCCAAGGATGAGCAGTTCTTC; cdr3_aa: CASSEAPSLGLAKDEQFF
clone_size: -; v_call: TRBV6-5; d_call: -; j_call: TRBJ2-3; cdr3_nt: TGTGCCAGCACCAGGGATCGCACAGATACGCAGTATTTT; cdr3_aa: CASTRDRTDTQYF
clone_size: few; v_call: TRBV2; d_call: -; j_call: TRBJ1-1; cdr3_nt: TGTGCCAGCGGGGAGCTCGTGGGGAAGACCTTT; cdr3_aa: CASGELVGKTF
clone_size: -; v_call: TRBV7-8; d_call: -; j_call: TRBJ1-5; cdr3_nt: TGTGCCAGCAGCCCTACAGGGCACAATCAGCCCCAGCATTTT; cdr3_aa: CASSPTGHNQPQHF
clone_size: once; v_call: TRBV11-2; d_call: -; j_call: TRBJ2-5; cdr3_nt: TGTGCCAGCAGCTTCGGAACCGACGGGAAGGAGACCCAGTACTTC; cdr3_aa: CASSFGTDGKETQYF
clone_size: -; v_call: TRBV11-2; d_call: TRBD1; j_call: TRBJ2-1; cdr3_nt: TGTGCCAGCAGCTTACTACCCGGGACAGGGTCTTACAATGAGCAGTTCTTC; cdr3_aa: CASSLLPGTGSYNEQFF
clone_size: -; v_call: TRBV27; d_call: -; j_call: TRBJ2-7; cdr3_nt: TGTGCCAGCAGGGCCCCACAGGAGTTCTACGAGCAGTACTTC; cdr3_aa: CASRAPQEFYEQYF
clone_size: -; v_call: TRBV18; d_call: TRBD2; j_call: TRBJ2-1; cdr3_nt: TGTGCCAGCTCAGGGAGGGGCTCCTACAATGAGCAGTTCTTC; cdr3_aa: CASSGRGSYNEQFF
clone_size: -; v_call: TRBV29-1; d_call: TRBD1; j_call: TRBJ2-2; cdr3_nt: TGCAGCGTCATCAGGGACAGCAGGGACACCGGGGAGCTGTTTTTT; cdr3_aa: CSVIRDSRDTGELFF
clone_size: few; v_call: TRBV2; d_call: -; j_call: TRBJ1-6; cdr3_nt: TGTGCCAGCAGTGATGATGGGCGGGATTCACCCCTCCACTTT; cdr3_aa: CASSDDGRDSPLHF
clone_size: -; v_call: TRBV5-4; d_call: TRBD1; j_call: TRBJ2-7; cdr3_nt: TGTGCCAGCAGCTTGAGGGGACAGGGCTACGAGCAGTACTTC; cdr3_aa: CASSLRGQGYEQYF
clone_size: -; v_call: TRBV12-5; d_call: -; j_call: TRBJ1-6; cdr3_nt: TGTGCTAGTGGTCCCAATGAGCACTCACCCCTCCACTTT; cdr3_aa: CASGPNEHSPLHF
clone_size: -; v_call: TRBV19; d_call: -; j_call: TRBJ2-4; cdr3_nt: TGTGCCAGTAGTATAGATGGCCCCCAGTACTTC; cdr3_aa: CASSIDGPQYF
clone_size: once; v_call: TRBV7-2; d_call: -; j_call: TRBJ2-7; cdr3_nt: TGTGCCAGCAGCCGCAGACATTCCTTCGTGGGCTACGAGCAGTACTTC; cdr3_aa: CASSRRHSFVGYEQYF
clone_size: few; v_call: TRBV19; d_call: -; j_call: TRBJ2-7; cdr3_nt: TGTGCCAGTAGTATGGGGCAGGTAGGTAGCTACGAGCAGTACTTC; cdr3_aa: CASSMGQVGSYEQYF
clone_size: -; v_call: TRBV6-4; d_call: -; j_call: TRBJ2-7; cdr3_nt: TGTGCCAGCAGTCGGGGGGCGCGCTCAAACGAGCAGTACTTC; cdr3_aa: CASSRGARSNEQYF
clone_size: -; v_call: TRBV19; d_call: TRBD1; j_call: TRBJ1-3; cdr3_nt: TGTGCCAGTACCGAGACAGGGCATGGAAACACCATATATTTT; cdr3_aa: CASTETGHGNTIYF
clone_size: -; v_call: TRBV4-1; d_call: -; j_call: TRBJ1-2; cdr3_nt: TGCGCCAGCAGAGCGGACTATGGCTACACCTTC; cdr3_aa: CASRADYGYTF
clone_size: -; v_call: TRBV2; d_call: -; j_call: TRBJ1-2; cdr3_nt: TGTGCCAGCAGCGTCGAGCAGGTCATATACTATGGCTACACCTTC; cdr3_aa: CASSVEQVIYYGYTF
clone_size: -; v_call: TRBV10-1; d_call: TRBD2; j_call: TRBJ2-3; cdr3_nt: TGCGCCAGGGGTGATGTAGCGGGGGCCCTGATGACAGATACGCAGTATTTT; cdr3_aa: CARGDVAGALMTDTQYF
clone_size: -; v_call: TRBV27; d_call: TRBD2; j_call: TRBJ2-1; cdr3_nt: TGTGCCAGCTGTAGCGGGGGGCCTGGTTACAATGAGCAGTTCTTC; cdr3_aa: CASCSGGPGYNEQFF
clone_size: -; v_call: TRBV4-2; d_call: -; j_call: TRBJ1-1; cdr3_nt: TGTGCCAGCAGCCAAGCCAAGGGGGCTGAAGCTTTCTTT; cdr3_aa: CASSQAKGAEAFF
clone_size: once; v_call: TRBV9; d_call: TRBD2; j_call: TRBJ2-3; cdr3_nt: TGTGCCAGCAGCGCCCATACTAGCGGGGGTGATACGCAGTATTTT; cdr3_aa: CASSAHTSGGDTQYF
clone_size: -; v_call: TRBV5-1; d_call: -; j_call: TRBJ1-2; cdr3_nt: TGCGCCAGCAGCGCGGGACGGGATCGGGGTGGCTACACCTTC; cdr3_aa: CASSAGRDRGGYTF
clone_size: few; v_call: TRBV7-9; d_call: -; j_call: TRBJ1-1; cdr3_nt: TGTGCCAGCAGCTTTCGGAGGGGTCGTCGGACTGAAGCTTTCTTT; cdr3_aa: CASSFRRGRRTEAFF
clone_size: -; v_call: TRBV6-1; d_call: -; j_call: TRBJ1-3; cdr3_nt: TGTGCCATCTCCGGGACATCTGGAAACACCATATATTTT; cdr3_aa: CAISGTSGNTIYF
clone_size: -; v_call: TRBV5-5; d_call: TRBD1; j_call: TRBJ2-5; cdr3_nt: TGTGCCAGCAGCCCTGACAGGGTGGTAGAGACCCAGTACTTC; cdr3_aa: CASSPDRVVETQYF
clone_size: -; v_call: TRBV7-2; d_call: -; j_call: TRBJ1-6; cdr3_nt: TGTGCCAGCAGCTTGACGGGAAATTCACCCCTCCACTTT; cdr3_aa: CASSLTGNSPLHF
clone_size: -; v_call: TRBV2; d_call: -; j_call: TRBJ1-1; cdr3_nt: TGTGCCAGCTCGTTACAGTTGAACACTGAAGCTTTCTTT; cdr3_aa: CASSLQLNTEAFF
clone_size: -; v_call: TRBV7-3; d_call: TRBD1; j_call: TRBJ1-1; cdr3_nt: TGTGCCAGCAGTAAGACAGGGGTCACTGAAGCTTTCTTT; cdr3_aa: CASSKTGVTEAFF
clone_size: once; v_call: TRBV11-3; d_call: TRBD2; j_call: TRBJ2-7; cdr3_nt: TGTGCCAGCAGCCTTCGCCCGGGACTAGTGAAAGGCGAGCAGTACTTC; cdr3_aa: CASSLRPGLVKGEQYF
clone_size: -; v_call: TRBV5-4; d_call: -; j_call: TRBJ2-1; cdr3_nt: TGTGCCAGCAGCTTTCTGCGCAATGAGCAGTTCTTC; cdr3_aa: CASSFLRNEQFF
clone_size: -; v_call: TRBV9; d_call: -; j_call: TRBJ2-5; cdr3_nt: TGTGCCAGCAGCGTAGGGGGGACAAGACGCCAAGAGACCCAGTACTTC; cdr3_aa: CASSVGGTRRQETQYF
clone_size: -; v_call: TRBV18; d_call: TRBD2; j_call: TRBJ2-1; cdr3_nt: TGTGCCAGCTCACCAAGCGGGGCTCACGACAATGAGCAGTTCTTC; cdr3_aa: CASSPSGAHDNEQFF
clone_size: -; v_call: TRBV11-2; d_call: -; j_call: TRBJ1-1; cdr3_nt: TGTGCCAGCAGCTTAGATCCCGGGGTCACTGAAGCTTTCTTT; cdr3_aa: CASSLDPGVTEAFF
clone_size: -; v_call: TRBV11-3; d_call: TRBD1; j_call: TRBJ2-7; cdr3_nt: TGTGCCAGCAGCCCCCCGGGACAGGGTATGATCTACGAGCAGTACTTC; cdr3_aa: CASSPPGQGMIYEQYF
clone_size: -; v_call: TRBV6-5; d_call: -; j_call: TRBJ2-7; cdr3_nt: TGTGCCAGCGCGCCAAACCCGTGGGAGCAGTACTTC; cdr3_aa: CASAPNPWEQYF